The entry that follows covers one T cell receptor beta chain sequence. Its antigen is unidentified. The sequenced template was cDNA made from the entire isolated RNA. Approximately 3.6 million reads were obtained on average from naive, central memory and regulatory T cell samples. This table comes from immunoSEQ multiplex PCR, and its TCRdb copy is limited to in-frame clones, with some not included. This sample has roughly 280,000 clones, with around 24% found just once. The sample comes from a study of beta chain features in type 1 diabetes. Across the study: Patients and healthy donors were similar in age, gender and cell yields.

Germline loops: CDR1 ENHRY, CDR2 SYGVKD. Deletions cut 3 bases from V and 2 bases from J, with 11 bases between. The CDR3 has 14 residues. Study findings and constraints: Type 1 diabetes patients showed a moderate but significant shortening of TCRB CDR3s in all four CD4+ subsets. The cDNA sequencing approach could over-represent high-TCR-expressing cells.

Stem cell-like memory, regulatory, central memory and naive CD4+ cells were sorted via CD45RO/CCR7/CD25/CD127/CD95/CD27. The TCR originated in a woman under 40 with type 1 diabetes. The chain recombines TRBV10-3 with TRBJ2-7; D is undetermined. Sequenced input: naive CD4+ T cells from blood. The CDR3: CAISEGLGAYEQYF. The CDR3 nucleotides read TGTGCCATCAGTGAAGGCCTGGGCGCCTACGAGCAGTACTTC.